What follows are 15 T cell receptor beta chains derived from one specimen sequenced in a study of blood T cell repertoires in COVID-19. Clones were read by immunoSEQ multiplex PCR, and TCRdb kept only the in-frame ones, dropping some. Here the sample spans approximately 200,000 clones, 65% to 90% being singletons. Source material: peripheral blood. The receptors shown here come from a man aged 50-60 years with acute or convalescent COVID-19.

This chain uses TRBV7-9 with TRBJ1-3, with TRBD1 matching over 7 bases. This CDR3 region has 18 residues. V dropped 1 base and J dropped 0; count of bases not matched to a gene: 9. The germline V gene encodes CDR1 SEHNR and CDR2 FQNEAQ (reference sequence). CDR3: CASSLDLRQGGSGNTIYF. The DNA for the CDR3 is TGTGCCAGCAGCTTAGACCTACGACAGGGAGGCTCTGGAAACACCATATATTTT.

The chain employs TRBV4-1 and TRBJ1-2; 9 bases match TRBD1. Per germline, CDR1 MGHRA and CDR2 YSYEKL. This CDR3 has 16 amino acids. V was clipped by 1 base and J by 3 bases; unmatched bases: 6. The CDR3, as DNA: TGCGCCAGCAGCCAAGTTGGGACAGGGCGGCACTATGGCTACACCTTC. Translating it yields CASSQVGTGRHYGYTF.

V is TRBV2 and J is TRBJ2-3; possibly TRBD2 for D (6 bases). The germline CDR1 and CDR2 sequences are SNHLY and FYNNEI. The CDR3 consists of 15 residues. The V and J ends lost 8 bases and 3 bases respectively, with 18 bases between them. The CDR3 DNA follows: TGTGCCAGCGTACGGGGACCCGGGGGAACAGATACGCAGTATTTT. This sequence encodes CASVRGPGGTDTQYF.

The rearrangement joins TRBV5-1 to TRBJ2-7; TRBD1 might be the D (6 bases). V was trimmed by 3 bases and J by 5 bases, leaving 12 bases between them. CDR3 length equals 13 residues. The germline gives CDR1 SGHRS, CDR2 YFSETQ. The CDR3 sequence: CASSSLPGDEQYF. Here the CDR3 DNA reads TGCGCCAGCAGCTCCCTACCAGGGGACGAGCAGTACTTC.

The genes are TRBV21-1 and TRBJ2-6; TRBD1 is the table's D call, not checked against the DNA. TRBV21-1 is described as a pseudogene. This CDR3 region has 19 residues. In DNA, the CDR3 is TGTGCCAGCAGCTTGCGGGACAGGGCCGCCTTAACTGGGGCCAACGTCCTGACTTTC. This encodes CASSLRDRAALTGANVLTF.

The chain is built from TRBV7-8 and TRBJ1-5; 8 bases fit TRBD1. Germline values: CDR1 SGHVS, CDR2 FQNEAQ. The CDR3 loop spans 15 amino acids. With 1 base clipped from V and 5 bases from J, the junction kept 4 bases outside the gene matches. The CDR3 reads CASSLEGQVDQPQHF. The CDR3 coding sequence is TGTGCCAGCAGCTTAGAGGGACAGGTCGATCAGCCCCAGCATTTT.

CDR3 DNA sequence: TGCAGCGTTCTCCGGGAGACCCAGTACTTC. Translating it yields CSVLRETQYF. The chain employs TRBV29-1 and TRBJ2-5; D call uncertain. The germline CDR1 and CDR2 sequences are SQVTM and ANQGSEA. V lost 5 bases, J lost 5 bases, and 6 bases lay in between. The CDR3 is made up of 10 amino acids.

This clone was counted only a few times. The V gene is TRBV4-1, the J gene TRBJ1-3, with 7 bases that match TRBD1. The germline CDR1 and CDR2 sequences are MGHRA and YSYEKL. V was pared by 1 base and J by 3 bases, with 12 bases of the junction left unmatched. The CDR3 contains 18 residues. CDR3 sequence: CASSQVPARQGIGNTIYF. The DNA for the CDR3 is TGCGCCAGCAGCCAAGTCCCGGCGAGACAGGGTATTGGAAACACCATATATTTT.

V gene TRBV5-6 combines with J gene TRBJ2-6; TRBD1 matches at 11 bases. J gave up 2 bases and V 5 bases, and 6 bases lay outside the gene matches. The CDR3 length is 17 residues. Germline CDR1 and CDR2: SGHDT and YYEEEE. CDR3 sequence (DNA): TGTGCCAGCAGTTCGACGGGACAGGGGGCTGGGGCCAACGTCCTGACTTTC. It translates to CASSSTGQGAGANVLTF.

This clone came up once. The chain is built from TRBV14 and TRBJ1-1, with D possibly TRBD1 on 6 matching bases. This CDR3 is 16 amino acids long. V was pared by 0 bases and J by 4 bases, with 15 bases between. The germline gives CDR1 SGHDN, CDR2 FVKESK. CDR3 amino acids: CASSQDEGQGGTEAFF. CDR3 bases: TGTGCCAGCAGCCAAGATGAAGGTCAAGGGGGCACTGAAGCTTTCTTT.

This clone was picked up one time. This chain uses TRBV7-9 with TRBJ1-5; weak D call: TRBD1 (5 bases). Germline V gene lookup returns CDR1 SEHNR and CDR2 FQNEAQ (reference sequence). Trimming pared 6 bases from V and 7 bases from J, leaving 19 bases between. CDR3 length equals 15 residues. This chain's CDR3 is CASSDSGIVGQPQHF. The CDR3 DNA is TGTGCCAGCAGTGACTCAGGGATAGTCGGCCAGCCCCAGCATTTT.

The chain uses TRBV5-1 and TRBJ1-1, with 9 bases aligning to TRBD1. The V gene's germline CDR1 is SGHRS and CDR2 YFSETQ. This CDR3 is built from 15 residues. Trimming took 5 bases from V and 2 from J; bases not matched to a gene: 7. The CDR3 DNA follows: TGCGCCAGCAGAGAACAGGGGGCTTATAACACTGAAGCTTTCTTT. Translating it yields CASREQGAYNTEAFF.

This chain joins TRBV10-3 and TRBJ2-7; TRBD1 agrees at 7 bases. After removal of 4 bases from V and 1 base from J, the junction contained 4 bases not matched to a gene. The CDR3 sequence is 14 residues long. Per germline, CDR1 ENHRY and CDR2 SYGVKD. The CDR3 reads CAISAGTASYEQYF. Here the CDR3 DNA reads TGTGCCATCAGTGCCGGGACAGCGTCCTACGAGCAGTACTTC.

This clone was counted between two and nine times. Compared with germline, one end of the junction differs, possibly owing to a read error. The J gene is TRBJ1-3, the V gene TRBV11-2; 7 bases are shared with TRBD1. The germline gives CDR1 SGHAT, CDR2 FQNNGV. The CDR3 extends over 16 amino acids. The CDR3 here is CASSLEEGQSGHTIYF. The CDR3 DNA reads TGTGCCAGCAGCTTAGAAGAGGGACAGAGTGGACACACCATATATTTT.

V gene TRBV11-1 combines with J gene TRBJ1-2, with a weak D call TRBD1 (5 bases). The CDR3 consists of 14 residues. Deletions cut 0 bases from V and 4 bases from J, with 9 bases between. Germline V CDR1 and CDR2: SGHAT, FQDESV (reference sequence). This CDR3 is CASSLAPGIYGYTF. The CDR3 region has the DNA TGTGCCAGCAGCTTAGCACCAGGGATCTATGGCTACACCTTC.